Following are 16 T cell receptor beta chains from one sample sequenced in a study of early T cells in non-severe SARS-CoV-2 infection. One entry per CDR3 protein, called by TCRdb with MiXCR from the 5' RACE reads. The sample records more than 60,000 distinct CDR3 sequences, over 10% being singletons. The sequenced sample was whole blood, obtained at baseline. These receptor sequences come from an adult who was a healthcare worker with PCR-confirmed SARS-CoV-2 infection or an uninfected control (not recorded which).

This clonotype was recorded a few times. The chain has TRBV18 and TRBJ1-2; no reliable D call. The CDR3 runs to 18 residues. CDR1 and CDR2 from the germline V gene are KGHSH and LQKENI. Trimming removed 3 bases from V and 4 bases from J, with 24 bases in between. CDR3 sequence (DNA): TGTGCCAGCTCACCTTCGTGGGAAAGGCTATTGGGTGGCTATGGCTACACCTTC. Its protein product is CASSPSWERLLGGYGYTF.

The chain links TRBV5-6 to TRBJ1-1; weak D call: TRBD1 (6 bases). Trimming took 6 bases from V and 0 from J, leaving 15 bases between them. From germline, CDR1 is SGHDT and CDR2 YYEEEE. The CDR3 has 15 residues. The CDR3 region is CASIRDTSLNTEAFF. In DNA form, the CDR3 reads TGTGCCAGCATCCGGGACACCTCCTTGAACACTGAAGCTTTCTTT. Based on the CDR3 plus reference TRBV5-6 and TRBJ1-1, the full variable domain is DAGVTQSPTHLIKTRGQQVTLRCSPKSGHDTVSWYQQALGQGPQFIFQYYEEEERQRGNFPDRFSGHQFPNYSSELNVNALLLGDSALYLCASIRDTSLNTEAFFGQGTRLTVV.

At least ten counts were recorded for this clonotype. The chain has TRBV4-1 and TRBJ2-7, with TRBD1 as a possible D gene (6 bases). The ends were cut back, 1 base at V and 3 bases at J, with 13 bases in the middle. Per germline, CDR1 MGHRA and CDR2 YSYEKL. The CDR3 is made up of 15 amino acids. The DNA of the CDR3 is TGCGCCAGCAGCCAAGGGACAGCCGCCCTCTACGAGCAGTACTTC. Residues: CASSQGTAALYEQYF.

The rearrangement uses TRBV5-4 and TRBJ2-1, with D possibly TRBD1 on 6 matching bases. The CDR3 spans 16 residues. Trimming took 0 bases from V and 6 from J, leaving 16 bases between them. Per germline, CDR1 SGHNT and CDR2 YYREEE (reference sequence). CDR3 DNA: TGTGCCAGCAGCTTGGGTGAAGTGGGGGCGCCCAATGAGCAGTTCTTC. Residues: CASSLGEVGAPNEQFF.

This clonotype was counted between two and nine times. The chain is built from TRBV28 and TRBJ2-2; unclear D gene. Germline CDR1 reads MDHEN; CDR2 reads SYDVKM. V was shortened by 9 bases and J by 7 bases, with 12 bases between the two germline ends. This CDR3 spans 12 amino acids. The DNA of the CDR3 is TGTGCCAGTGGTGCTCTTCACGGGGAGCTGTTTTTT. This translates into CASGALHGELFF.

In its sample, this clonotype was seen a few times. This rearrangement joins TRBV20-1 to TRBJ2-5, with 9 bases that match TRBD2. V dropped 4 bases and J dropped 5; count of bases not matched to a gene: 14. The CDR3 is made up of 16 amino acids. Germline lookup yields CDR1 DFQATT and CDR2 SNEGSKA (reference sequence). The CDR3 nucleotides are TGCAGTGCTACCTCATTTTTAGCGGGGGCGGCGGAGACCCAGTACTTC. As protein: CSATSFLAGAAETQYF.

The gene calls are TRBV11-2 and TRBJ2-2; D is possibly TRBD1 or TRBD2 (5 bases each). This CDR3 has 18 residues. The germline V gene encodes CDR1 SGHAT and CDR2 FQNNGV. Trimming shortened V by 3 bases and J by 4 bases, and 21 bases separated the two germline ends. The CDR3 region has the DNA TGTGCCAGCAGCTTCGGTTTGGGGGAATCTCGCGTCACCGGGGAGCTGTTTTTT. Its protein product is CASSFGLGESRVTGELFF.

J is TRBJ2-3 and V is TRBV28, with 9 bases fitting TRBD2. From germline, CDR1 is MDHEN and CDR2 SYDVKM. J lost 1 base, V lost 10 bases, and 9 bases had no gene match. This CDR3 region has 15 residues. Here the CDR3 reads CATGTAGGGTDTQYF. DNA for the CDR3: TGTGCCACCGGGACAGCGGGGGGAGGCACAGATACGCAGTATTTT.

At least ten counts were recorded for this clonotype. V is TRBV12-3 or TRBV12-4 and J is TRBJ1-2; weak D call: TRBD1 (5 bases). V lost 7 bases and J lost 3, with 12 bases in between. The CDR3 loop spans 13 amino acids. CDR3 amino acids: CASKGNTDYGYTF. In DNA form, the CDR3 reads TGTGCCAGCAAGGGGAACACCGACTATGGCTACACCTTC.

The rearrangement joins TRBV28 to TRBJ2-7; D might be TRBD1 (6 bases). Trimming took 9 bases from V and 5 from J, leaving 11 bases between them. CDR1 MDHEN and CDR2 SYDVKM come from the germline V gene. This CDR3 is 11 amino acids long. CDR3 region: CARNQGNEQYF. The CDR3 region has the DNA TGTGCCAGGAATCAGGGGAACGAGCAGTACTTC.

The CDR3, as DNA: TGTGCCATCGCACAGGGATTTGCCGATGAGCAGTTCTTC. This sequence encodes CAIAQGFADEQFF. The gene calls are TRBV10-3 and TRBJ2-1, with D perhaps matching TRBD1 (6 bases). Germline CDR1 and CDR2: ENHRY and SYGVKD. V lost 8 bases and J 8 bases, leaving 16 bases between the germline ends. The CDR3 runs to 13 residues.

There are many counts of this clonotype. V is TRBV9 and J is TRBJ2-3; 8 bases match TRBD2. CDR3 length: 15 residues. CDR1 and CDR2 (germline): SGDLS, YYNGEE. Trimming at V came to 1 base and at J to 0 bases, leaving 1 base not matched to a gene. This CDR3 reads CASSVSGGSTDTQYF. DNA of the CDR3: TGTGCCAGCAGCGTAAGCGGGGGTAGCACAGATACGCAGTATTTT. Combining the CDR3 with reference TRBV9 and TRBJ2-3 gives the whole variable domain DSGVTQTPKHLITATGQRVTLRCSPRSGDLSVYWYQQSLDQGLQFLIQYYNGEERAKGNILERFSAQQFPDLHSELNLSSLELGDSALYFCASSVSGGSTDTQYFGPGTRLTVL.

The table lists this clonotype with many counts. The genes are TRBV6-2 or TRBV6-3 and TRBJ2-5; D might be TRBD2 (5 bases). V was shortened by 2 bases and J by 5 bases, with 15 bases between the two germline ends. CDR1 is MNHEY, CDR2 SVGEGT, per germline. The CDR3 contains 15 residues. The CDR3: CASSYPAGVGETQYF. The CDR3 region has the DNA TGTGCCAGCAGTTACCCCGCCGGGGTCGGGGAGACCCAGTACTTC.

This clonotype was seen a handful of times. This chain's CDR3 is CASRAPSGANVLTF. CDR3 nucleotide sequence: TGTGCCAGCAGGGCCCCCTCTGGGGCCAACGTCCTGACTTTC. The chain couples TRBV6-5 to TRBJ2-6; D is uncertain. This CDR3 has 14 residues. The ends were cut back, 6 bases at V and 0 bases at J, with 6 bases in the middle. Germline CDR1 MNHEY, CDR2 SVGAGI.

In its sample, this clonotype was seen many times. The chain carries TRBV10-2 and TRBJ2-5, with a weak D call TRBD2 (5 bases). Germline CDR1 reads WSHSY; CDR2 reads SAAADI. V was clipped by 6 bases and J by 1 base, with 6 bases between them. This CDR3 is 12 amino acids long. The CDR3 here is CASSGVQETQYF. The CDR3 region has the DNA TGCGCCAGCAGCGGGGTCCAAGAGACCCAGTACTTC.

The CDR3 is CASSLGLPPPDTQYF. The CDR3 DNA reads TGTGCCAGCAGCTTAGGACTCCCTCCCCCAGATACGCAGTATTTT. The chain carries TRBV11-2 and TRBJ2-3; D ambiguous. Germline CDR1 is SGHAT and CDR2 is FQNNGV. This CDR3 contains 15 residues. Trimming took 1 base from V and 4 from J, leaving 12 bases between them.